This paragraph reports one TCR beta chain. Its antigen is unknown. The sample belongs to a study of T cell responses to AZD1222 COVID-19 vaccine. Study context: Second-dose groups at about 4 or about 12 weeks were pooled. Study outcomes and limitations: Clonal diversity was possibly underestimated, and white British individuals and females predominated among donors. Close to half of spike-specific TCRs reportedly recognize unmutated variant regions. Vaccination with two AZD1222 doses was followed by a rise in Spike-specific TCR breadth and depth.

The V end was cut by 3 bases, the J end by 4 bases, with 7 bases between. The CDR3 totals 13 residues. TCRdb keeps only in-frame clones here, not all; method: immunoSEQ multiplex PCR. This table holds 180,000 or so clones, around 94% found once. This clonotype originated in an adult in good health. The chain combines TRBV12-3 or TRBV12-4 with TRBJ1-5; D gene unclear. The material was peripheral blood, obtained on day 0 of AZD1222 vaccination. The CDR3 loop is CASSFSPNQPQHF. CDR3 sequence (DNA): TGTGCCAGCAGTTTCTCCCCTAATCAGCCCCAGCATTTT.